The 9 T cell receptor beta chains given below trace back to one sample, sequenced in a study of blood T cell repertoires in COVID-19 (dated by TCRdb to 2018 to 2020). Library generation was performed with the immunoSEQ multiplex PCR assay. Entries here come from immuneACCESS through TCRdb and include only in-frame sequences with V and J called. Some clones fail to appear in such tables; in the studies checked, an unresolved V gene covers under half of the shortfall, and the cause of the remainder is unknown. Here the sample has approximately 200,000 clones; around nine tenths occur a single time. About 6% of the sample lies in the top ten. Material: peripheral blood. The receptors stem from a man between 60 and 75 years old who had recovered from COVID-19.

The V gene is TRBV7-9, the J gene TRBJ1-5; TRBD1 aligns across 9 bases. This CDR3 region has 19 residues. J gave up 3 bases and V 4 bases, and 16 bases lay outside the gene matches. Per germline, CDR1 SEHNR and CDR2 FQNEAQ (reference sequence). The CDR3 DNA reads TGTGCCAGCAGCTCCACCCGGGACAGGGACGAAGGGCTCAATCAGCCCCAGCATTTT. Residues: CASSSTRDRDEGLNQPQHF.

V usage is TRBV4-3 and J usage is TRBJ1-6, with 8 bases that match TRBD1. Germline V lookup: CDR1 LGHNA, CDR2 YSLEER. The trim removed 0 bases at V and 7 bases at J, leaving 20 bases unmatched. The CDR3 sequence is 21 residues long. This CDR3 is CASSQDYGRGQSSVWNSPLHF. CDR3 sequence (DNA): TGCGCCAGCAGCCAAGATTACGGCAGGGGGCAAAGTTCAGTTTGGAATTCACCCCTCCACTTT.

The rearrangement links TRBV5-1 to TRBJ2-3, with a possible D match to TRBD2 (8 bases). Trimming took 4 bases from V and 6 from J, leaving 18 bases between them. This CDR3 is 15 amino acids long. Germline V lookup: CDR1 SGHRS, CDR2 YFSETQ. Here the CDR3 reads CASSPERETGDTQYF. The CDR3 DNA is TGCGCCAGCAGCCCTGAGCGGGAGACAGGGGATACGCAGTATTTT.

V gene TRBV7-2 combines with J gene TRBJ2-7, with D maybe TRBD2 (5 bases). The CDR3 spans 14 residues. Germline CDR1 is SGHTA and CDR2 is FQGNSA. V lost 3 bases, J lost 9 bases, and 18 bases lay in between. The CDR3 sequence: CASSLRTASLGQYF. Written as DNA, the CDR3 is TGTGCCAGCAGCTTGAGGACTGCCTCCCTTGGGCAGTACTTC.

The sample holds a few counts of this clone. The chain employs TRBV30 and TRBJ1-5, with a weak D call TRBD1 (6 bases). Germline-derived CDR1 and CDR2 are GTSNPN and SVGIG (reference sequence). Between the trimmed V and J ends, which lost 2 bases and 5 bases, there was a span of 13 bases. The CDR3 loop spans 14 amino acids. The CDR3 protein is CAWSSGTLDQPQHF. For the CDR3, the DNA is TGTGCCTGGAGTAGCGGGACATTGGATCAGCCCCAGCATTTT.

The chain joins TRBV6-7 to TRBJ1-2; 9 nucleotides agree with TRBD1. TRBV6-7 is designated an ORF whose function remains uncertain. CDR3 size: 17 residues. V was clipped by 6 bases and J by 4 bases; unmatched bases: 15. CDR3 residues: CASRTPIHRGLSYGYTF. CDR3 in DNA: TGTGCCAGCAGGACCCCAATTCACAGGGGGCTTAGCTATGGCTACACCTTC.

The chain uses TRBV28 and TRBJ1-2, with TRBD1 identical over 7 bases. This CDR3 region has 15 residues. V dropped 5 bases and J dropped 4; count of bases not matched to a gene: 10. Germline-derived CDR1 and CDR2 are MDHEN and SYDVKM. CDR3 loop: CASSSPDRRLYGYTF. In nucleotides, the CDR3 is TGTGCCAGCAGTAGCCCGGACAGGAGACTCTATGGCTACACCTTC.

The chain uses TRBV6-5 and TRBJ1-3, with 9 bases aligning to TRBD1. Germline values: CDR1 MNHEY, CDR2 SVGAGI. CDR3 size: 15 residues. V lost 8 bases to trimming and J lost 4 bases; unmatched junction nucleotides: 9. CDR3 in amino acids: CASCNGQGIGNTIYF. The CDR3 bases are TGTGCCAGCTGTAACGGACAGGGGATCGGAAACACCATATATTTT.

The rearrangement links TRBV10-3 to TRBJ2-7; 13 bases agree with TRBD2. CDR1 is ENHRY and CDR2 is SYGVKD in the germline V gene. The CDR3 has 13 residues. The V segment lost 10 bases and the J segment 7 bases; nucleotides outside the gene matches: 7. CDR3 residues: CATGLAGTEEQYF. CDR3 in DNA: TGTGCCACGGGACTAGCGGGGACAGAGGAGCAGTACTTC.